This is a list of T cell receptor beta chains from one sample in a study of identical twins' blood T cells. TCRdb processed the 5' RACE reads anew with MiXCR; each CDR3 protein has one entry. This table holds about 370,000 distinct CDR3 sequences, about 28% found once. Sequences were obtained from PBMCs. These TCRs come from a woman aged 18-49 years in good health. Both conserved end residues are part of each CDR3. D genes are given only for firm matches. Clone size is not always given. Where it is, it says once, few, many or a class for expanded clones.

j_call,d_call,cdr3_length,clone_size,v_call,cdr3_nt,cdr3_aa
TRBJ1-1,NA,13,NA,TRBV20-1,TGCAGTGCTACCCTCCCGGCAACAATTGAAGCTTTCTTT,CSATLPATIEAFF
TRBJ1-2,NA,14,NA,TRBV11-3,TGTGCCAGCAGCACCGTCCAGGGTGGCTATGGCTACACCTTC,CASSTVQGGYGYTF
TRBJ2-7,NA,15,NA,TRBV6-6,TGTGCCAGCAGAGCCAACTCCGGGAGCTCCTACGAGCAGTACTTC,CASRANSGSSYEQYF
TRBJ1-4,NA,15,few,TRBV11-2,TGTGCCAGCAGCTTAGCCCCAGGGCACAATGAAAAACTGTTTTTT,CASSLAPGHNEKLFF
TRBJ2-7,TRBD1,15,NA,TRBV9,TGTGCCAGCAGCACCGGGACAGGGGGCTTCTACGAGCAGTACTTC,CASSTGTGGFYEQYF
TRBJ1-2,NA,14,NA,TRBV11-2,TGTGCCAGCAGCTTAGGAGGGGGTAGCTATGGCTACACCTTC,CASSLGGGSYGYTF
TRBJ2-5,NA,14,few,TRBV20-1,TGCAGTGCTAGGGATGGGACTTTTGTAGAGACCCAGTACTTC,CSARDGTFVETQYF
TRBJ1-6,NA,15,NA,TRBV6-5,TGTGCCAGCAGCCCGGCTGGGGAGTCTAATTCACCCCTCCACTTT,CASSPAGESNSPLHF
TRBJ1-2,NA,17,NA,TRBV5-1,TGCGCCAGCAGCCCCTCAGGGACACCCCAATCTAACTATGGCTACACCTTC,CASSPSGTPQSNYGYTF
TRBJ2-7,NA,14,NA,TRBV27,TGTGCCAGCAGTCCATCGGTTCCTCTTTACGAGCAGTACTTC,CASSPSVPLYEQYF
TRBJ2-7,NA,13,NA,TRBV20-1,TGCAGTGCTAGCGGGAGTCATACGTACGAGCAGTACTTC,CSASGSHTYEQYF
TRBJ1-6,NA,14,few,TRBV20-1,TGCAGTGCTCGTCCCTTCGCTGCGAATTCACCCCTCCACTTT,CSARPFAANSPLHF
TRBJ1-5,NA,12,NA,TRBV3-1,TGTGCCAGCAGCCGCGATACACAGCCCCAGCATTTT,CASSRDTQPQHF
TRBJ1-5,NA,15,NA,TRBV2,TGTGCCAGCAGTTTTAACTGGGGGAGCAATCAGCCCCAGCATTTT,CASSFNWGSNQPQHF
TRBJ2-3,NA,14,few,TRBV20-1,TGCAGTGCTCCAAGGCAGACTTTCCCAGATACGCAGTATTTT,CSAPRQTFPDTQYF
TRBJ2-3,NA,15,few,TRBV4-1,TGCGCCAGCAGCCAAGTCGGGGACCTGACGGATACGCAGTATTTT,CASSQVGDLTDTQYF
TRBJ2-2,NA,14,NA,TRBV18,TGTGCCAGCTCGGCGGGACAGAGTATCGGGGAGCTGTTTTTT,CASSAGQSIGELFF
TRBJ1-4,NA,17,NA,TRBV6-6,TGTGCCAGCAGTTACTCATCTGGGCTCCGGGAGGAAGAAAAACTGTTTTTT,CASSYSSGLREEEKLFF
TRBJ2-3,NA,16,NA,TRBV3-1,TGTGCCAGCAGCCAAATCGAGGCGGGATCCACAGATACGCAGTATTTT,CASSQIEAGSTDTQYF
TRBJ2-4,NA,14,few,TRBV14,TGTGCCAGCAGCCAACCCGGGCTAGCCAACATTCAGTACTTC,CASSQPGLANIQYF
TRBJ1-1,TRBD1,12,NA,TRBV6-6,TGTGCCAGCACCCCCACAGGGGCCCTTCCTTTCTTT,CASTPTGALPFF
TRBJ1-3,NA,15,few,TRBV20-1,TGCAGTGCTAGATTGGCTTCCAACTCTGGAAACACCATATATTTT,CSARLASNSGNTIYF
TRBJ2-1,TRBD2,18,NA,TRBV6-6,TGTGCCAGCATCCCTCGGGCTAGCGGGGGGAGCTCCTACAATGAGCAGTTCTTC,CASIPRASGGSSYNEQFF
TRBJ1-1,NA,14,few,TRBV2,TGTGCCAGCAGATTTGGGGGTTTGAACACTGAAGCTTTCTTT,CASRFGGLNTEAFF